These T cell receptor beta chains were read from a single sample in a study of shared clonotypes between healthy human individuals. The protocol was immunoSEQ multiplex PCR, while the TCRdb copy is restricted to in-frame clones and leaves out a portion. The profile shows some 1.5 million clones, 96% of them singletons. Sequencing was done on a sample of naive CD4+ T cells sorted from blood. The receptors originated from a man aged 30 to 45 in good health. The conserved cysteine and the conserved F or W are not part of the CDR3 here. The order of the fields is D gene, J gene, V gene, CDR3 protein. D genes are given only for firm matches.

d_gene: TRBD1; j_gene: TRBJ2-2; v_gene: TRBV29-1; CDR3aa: SVEGQGAPIFGGELF
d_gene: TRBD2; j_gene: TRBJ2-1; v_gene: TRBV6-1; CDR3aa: ASSGRLAGGYNEQF
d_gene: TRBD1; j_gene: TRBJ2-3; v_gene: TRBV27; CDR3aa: ASSLDNIRTGTLESDTQY
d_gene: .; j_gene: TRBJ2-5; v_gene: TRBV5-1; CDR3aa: ASSPTGARRRETQY
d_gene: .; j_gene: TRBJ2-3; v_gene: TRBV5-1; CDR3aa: ASSLISTDTQY
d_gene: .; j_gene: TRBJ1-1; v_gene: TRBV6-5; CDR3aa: ASSYSLAGGTEAF
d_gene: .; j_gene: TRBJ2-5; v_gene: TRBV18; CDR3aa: ASSPTGRETQY
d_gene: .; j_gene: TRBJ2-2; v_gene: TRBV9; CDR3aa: ASSPNMGIWLFAGELF
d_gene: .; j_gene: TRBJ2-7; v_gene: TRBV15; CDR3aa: ATSRQNDRTLSQY
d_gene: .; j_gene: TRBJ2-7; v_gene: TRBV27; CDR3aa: ASRKRTDRKYEQY
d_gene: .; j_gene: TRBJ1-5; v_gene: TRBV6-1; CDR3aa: ASSEWGTQPQH
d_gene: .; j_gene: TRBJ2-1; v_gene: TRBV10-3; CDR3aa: AISDWGQGNNEQF
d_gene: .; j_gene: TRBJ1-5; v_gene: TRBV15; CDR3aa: ATSRDFGVSNQPQH
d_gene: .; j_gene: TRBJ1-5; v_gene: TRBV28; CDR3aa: ASSGSNQPQH
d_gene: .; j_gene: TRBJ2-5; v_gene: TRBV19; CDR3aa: ASSSGDGLPLGTQY
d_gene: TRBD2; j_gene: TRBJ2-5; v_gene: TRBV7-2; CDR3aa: ASSLEWVTSGTQY
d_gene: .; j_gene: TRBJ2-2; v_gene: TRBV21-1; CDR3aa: ASSIPGPAGASTGELF
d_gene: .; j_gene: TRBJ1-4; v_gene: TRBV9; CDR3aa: ASSVDSAILGEKLF
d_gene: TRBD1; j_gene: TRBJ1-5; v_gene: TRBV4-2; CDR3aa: ASSQDGTGANQPQH
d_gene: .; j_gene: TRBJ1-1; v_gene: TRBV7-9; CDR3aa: ATGGLNTEAF
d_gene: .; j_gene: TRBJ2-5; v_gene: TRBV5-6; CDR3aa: ASSSPGSRGTQY
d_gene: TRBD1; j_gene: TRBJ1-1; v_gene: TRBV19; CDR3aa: ASSIRTGSEAF
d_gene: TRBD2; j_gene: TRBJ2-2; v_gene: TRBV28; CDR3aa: ASNRPGLAGNTGELF
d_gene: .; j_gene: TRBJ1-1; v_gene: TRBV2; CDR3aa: ASSEERAVNDAEAF
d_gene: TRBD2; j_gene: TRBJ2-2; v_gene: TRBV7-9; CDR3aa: ASSIGTSGHTGELF
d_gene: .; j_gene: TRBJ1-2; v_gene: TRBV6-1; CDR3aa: ASSDPQERRDGYT
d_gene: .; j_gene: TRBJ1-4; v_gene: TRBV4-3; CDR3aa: ASSQGASRREKLF
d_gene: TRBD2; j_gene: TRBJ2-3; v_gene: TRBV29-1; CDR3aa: SADLTSGSADTQY
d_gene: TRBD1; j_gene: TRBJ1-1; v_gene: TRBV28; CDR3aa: ASTLGQGAGATEAF
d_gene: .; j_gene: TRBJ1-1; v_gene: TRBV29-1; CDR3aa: SVAETRTDTEAF
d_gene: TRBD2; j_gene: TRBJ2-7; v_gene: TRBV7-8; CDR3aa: ASSLGSWDYSYEQY
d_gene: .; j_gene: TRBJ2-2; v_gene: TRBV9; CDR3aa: ASSGLSFTGELF
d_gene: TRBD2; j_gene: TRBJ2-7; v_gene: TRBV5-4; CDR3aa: ASSSPGLPYEQY
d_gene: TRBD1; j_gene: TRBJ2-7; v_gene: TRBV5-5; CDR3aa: ASSPQGSEQY
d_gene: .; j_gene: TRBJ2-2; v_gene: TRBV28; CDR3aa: ASSYGGTNTGELF
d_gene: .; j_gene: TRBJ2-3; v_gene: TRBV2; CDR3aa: ASSVGRTGTDTQY
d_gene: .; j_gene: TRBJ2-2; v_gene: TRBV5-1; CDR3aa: ASSLIGAPRELF
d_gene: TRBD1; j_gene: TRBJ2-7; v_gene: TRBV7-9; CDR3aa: ASSSGQPVGPRGEQY
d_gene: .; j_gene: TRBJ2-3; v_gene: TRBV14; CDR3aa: ASSQGPQVTQY
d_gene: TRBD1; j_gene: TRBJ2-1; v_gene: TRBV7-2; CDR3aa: ASSRQGADNEQF
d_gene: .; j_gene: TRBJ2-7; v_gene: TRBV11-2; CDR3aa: ASSSNRYEQY
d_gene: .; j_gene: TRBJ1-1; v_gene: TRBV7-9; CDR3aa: ASSLAALNTEAF
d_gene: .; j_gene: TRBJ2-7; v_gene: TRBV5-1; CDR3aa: ASSLELANYEQY
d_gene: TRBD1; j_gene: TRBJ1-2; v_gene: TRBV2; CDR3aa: ASSAQQGSYGYT
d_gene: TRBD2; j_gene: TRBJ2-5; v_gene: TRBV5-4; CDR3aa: ASSSGLAGGPVETQY
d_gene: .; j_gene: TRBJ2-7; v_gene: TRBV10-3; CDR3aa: AISESTSSYEQY
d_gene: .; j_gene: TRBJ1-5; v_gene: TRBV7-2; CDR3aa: ASSRGGGGQPQH
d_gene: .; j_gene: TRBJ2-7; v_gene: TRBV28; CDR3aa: ASSSWGRTLTYEQY
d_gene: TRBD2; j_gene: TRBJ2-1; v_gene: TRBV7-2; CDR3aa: ASSLTYSAGEAF